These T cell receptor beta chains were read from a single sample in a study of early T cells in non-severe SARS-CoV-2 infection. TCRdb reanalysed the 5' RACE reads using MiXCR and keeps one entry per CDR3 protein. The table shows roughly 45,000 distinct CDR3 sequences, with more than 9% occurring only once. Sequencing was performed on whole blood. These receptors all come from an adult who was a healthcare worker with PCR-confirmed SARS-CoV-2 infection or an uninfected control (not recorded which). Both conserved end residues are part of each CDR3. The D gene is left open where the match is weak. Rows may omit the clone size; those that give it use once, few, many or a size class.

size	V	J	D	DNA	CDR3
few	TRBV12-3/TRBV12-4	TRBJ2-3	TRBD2	TGTGCCAGCAGCCCGCTTTTGGCGGGGGGAAGCACAGATACGCAGTATTTT	CASSPLLAGGSTDTQYF
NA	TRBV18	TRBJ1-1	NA	TGTGCCAGCTCACCAAAGACAGGAGAGACGGAAGCTTTCTTT	CASSPKTGETEAFF
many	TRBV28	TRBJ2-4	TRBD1	TGTGCCAGCAGCCCTGGACAGGTCGTGAACATTCAGTACTTC	CASSPGQVVNIQYF
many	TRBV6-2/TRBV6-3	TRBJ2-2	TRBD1	TGTGCCAGCAGCCCTATCCGCGGGACAGGGAACACCGGGGAGCTGTTTTTT	CASSPIRGTGNTGELFF
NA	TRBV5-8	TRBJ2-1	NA	TGTGCCAGCAGCTTGTGGAGCTCCTACAATGAGCAGTTCTTC	CASSLWSSYNEQFF
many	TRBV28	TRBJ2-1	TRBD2	TGTGCCAGCGGCCAAGTGGGGAGGGAGTTCTTC	CASGQVGREFF
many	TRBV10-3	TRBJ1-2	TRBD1	TGTGCCATCAGTGATGACAGGGGGGACTATGGCTACACCTTC	CAISDDRGDYGYTF
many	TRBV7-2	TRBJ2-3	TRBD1	TGTGCCAGCAGCTTATTTTTAGGGGGCGAGAGGGGAGATACGCAGTATTTT	CASSLFLGGERGDTQYF
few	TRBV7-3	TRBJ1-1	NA	TGTGCCAGCACACCACAGGCGGGCACTGAAGCTTTCTTT	CASTPQAGTEAFF
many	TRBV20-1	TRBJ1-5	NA	TGCAGTGCTAGAGTGGGGGTTCAGCCCCAGCATTTT	CSARVGVQPQHF
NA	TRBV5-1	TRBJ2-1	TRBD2	TGCGCCAGCAGCTTGCGATCTAGCGGGAGTGTCAATGAGCAGTTCTTC	CASSLRSSGSVNEQFF
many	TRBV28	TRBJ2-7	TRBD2	TGTGCCACCCGACTCGGACTAGCTTTCGAGCAGTACTTC	CATRLGLAFEQYF
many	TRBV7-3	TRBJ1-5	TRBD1	TGTGCCAGCAGCCGAACAGGGGATCAGCCCCAGCATTTT	CASSRTGDQPQHF
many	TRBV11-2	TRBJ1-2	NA	TGTGCCAGCAGCTTAAACGGCGGGGGTTATGGCTACACCTTC	CASSLNGGGYGYTF
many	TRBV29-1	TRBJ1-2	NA	TGCAGCGTTGAAGATCCGCAGGGAATAAGCTACACCTTC	CSVEDPQGISYTF
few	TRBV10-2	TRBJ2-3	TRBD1	TGCGCCAGCAGGGCCGGGACAGGGTCAGATACGCAGTATTTT	CASRAGTGSDTQYF
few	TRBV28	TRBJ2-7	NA	TGTGCCAGCAGTCCCCTCTCCTACGAGCAGTACTTC	CASSPLSYEQYF
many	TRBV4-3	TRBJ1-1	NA	TGCGCCAGCAAAGAGCAGACTAACACTGAAGCTTTCTTT	CASKEQTNTEAFF
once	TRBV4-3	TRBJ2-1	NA	TGCGCCAGCAGCCAAGATGACGCCAAGCGGTTCTTC	CASSQDDAKRFF
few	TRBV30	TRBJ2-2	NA	TGTGCCTGGGGCCGGGACGGATACACCGGGGAGCTGTTTTTT	CAWGRDGYTGELFF
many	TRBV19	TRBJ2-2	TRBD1	TGTGCCAGTAACCAGGGGGTGAACACCGGGGAGCTGTTTTTT	CASNQGVNTGELFF
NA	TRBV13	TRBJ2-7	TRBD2	TGTGCCAGCAGCTTAGGAAGAGGCGGGAGGGCCTACGAGCAGTACTTC	CASSLGRGGRAYEQYF
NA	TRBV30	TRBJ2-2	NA	TGTGCCTGGGGTCAGGGTCCCGGGGAGCTGTTTTTT	CAWGQGPGELFF
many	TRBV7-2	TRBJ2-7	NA	TGTGCCAGCAGCCTCACTAGAGGGGGCTACGAGCAGTACTTC	CASSLTRGGYEQYF
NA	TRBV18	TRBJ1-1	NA	TGTGCCAGCTCAACAGAGGGAGTGAACACTGAAGCTTTCTTT	CASSTEGVNTEAFF
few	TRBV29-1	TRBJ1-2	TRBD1	TGCAGCTGCCTATACGGGACAGGGTCGACTTACGGCTACACCTTC	CSCLYGTGSTYGYTF
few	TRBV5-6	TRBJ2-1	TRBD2	TGTGCCAGCAGCTTTCTGGTGGGGCGGGAGGACAATGAGCAGTTCTTC	CASSFLVGREDNEQFF
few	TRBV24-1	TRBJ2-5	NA	TGTGCCACCAGTGCCCTTAAGAGAGGGGAAGAGACCCAGTACTTC	CATSALKRGEETQYF
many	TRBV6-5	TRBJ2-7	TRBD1	TGTGCCAGCAGTTACCTGGACAGGGACAACGAGCAGTACTTC	CASSYLDRDNEQYF
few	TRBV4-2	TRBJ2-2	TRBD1	TGTGCCAGCAGCCATCGGGACAGGGGGTACACCGGGGAGCTGTTTTTT	CASSHRDRGYTGELFF
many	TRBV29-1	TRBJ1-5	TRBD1	TGCAGCGTTGGACAGGGGAACGGTCAGCCCCAGCATTTT	CSVGQGNGQPQHF